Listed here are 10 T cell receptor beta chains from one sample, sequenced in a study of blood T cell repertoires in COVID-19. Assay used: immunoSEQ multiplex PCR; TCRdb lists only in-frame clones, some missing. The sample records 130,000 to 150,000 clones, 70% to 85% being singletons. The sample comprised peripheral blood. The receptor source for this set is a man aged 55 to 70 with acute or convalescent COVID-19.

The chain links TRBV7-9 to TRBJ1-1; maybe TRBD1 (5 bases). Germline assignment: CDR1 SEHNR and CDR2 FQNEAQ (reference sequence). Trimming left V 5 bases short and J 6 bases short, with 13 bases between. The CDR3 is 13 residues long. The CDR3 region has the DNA TGTGCCAGCAGCCCCAGGTTAGGGGCTGAAGCTTTCTTT. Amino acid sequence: CASSPRLGAEAFF.

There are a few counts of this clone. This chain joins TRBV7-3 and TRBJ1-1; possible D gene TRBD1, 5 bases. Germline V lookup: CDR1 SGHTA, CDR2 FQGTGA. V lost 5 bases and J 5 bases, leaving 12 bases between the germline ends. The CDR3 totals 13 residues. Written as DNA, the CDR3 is TGTGCCAGCAGCCCCTCTGGGGGGACTGAAGCTTTCTTT. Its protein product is CASSPSGGTEAFF.

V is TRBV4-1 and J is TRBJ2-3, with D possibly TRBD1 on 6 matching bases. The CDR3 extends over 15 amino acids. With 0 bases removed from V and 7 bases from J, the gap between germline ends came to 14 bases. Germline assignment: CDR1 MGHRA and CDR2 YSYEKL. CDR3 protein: CASSQDSGVGNTQYF. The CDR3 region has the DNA TGCGCCAGCAGCCAAGATTCAGGGGTCGGGAATACGCAGTATTTT.

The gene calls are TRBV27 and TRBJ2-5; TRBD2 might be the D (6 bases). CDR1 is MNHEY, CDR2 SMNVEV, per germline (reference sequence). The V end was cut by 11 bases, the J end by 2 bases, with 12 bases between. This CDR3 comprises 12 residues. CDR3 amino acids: CAGRWSQETQYF. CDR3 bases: TGTGCCGGGAGGTGGTCGCAAGAGACCCAGTACTTC.

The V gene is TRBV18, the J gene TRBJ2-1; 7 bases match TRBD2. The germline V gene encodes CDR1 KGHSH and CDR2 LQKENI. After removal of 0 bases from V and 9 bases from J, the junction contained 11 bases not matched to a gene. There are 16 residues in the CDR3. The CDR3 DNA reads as TGTGCCAGCTCACCACCGATGAGCGGGATGAGCGGTGAGCAGTTCTTC. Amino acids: CASSPPMSGMSGEQFF.

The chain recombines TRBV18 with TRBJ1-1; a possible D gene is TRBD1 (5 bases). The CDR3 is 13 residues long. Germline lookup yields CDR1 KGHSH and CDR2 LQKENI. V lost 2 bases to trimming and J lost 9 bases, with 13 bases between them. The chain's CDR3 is CASSPGGEWKAFF. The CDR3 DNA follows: TGTGCCAGCTCACCAGGGGGGGAGTGGAAAGCTTTCTTT. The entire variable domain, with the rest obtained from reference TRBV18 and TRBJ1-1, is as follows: NAGVMQNPRHLVRRRGQEARLRCSPMKGHSHVYWYRQLPEEGLKFMVYLQKENIIDESGMPKERFSAEFPKEGPSILRIQQVVRGDSAAYFCASSPGGEWKAFFGQGTRLTVV.

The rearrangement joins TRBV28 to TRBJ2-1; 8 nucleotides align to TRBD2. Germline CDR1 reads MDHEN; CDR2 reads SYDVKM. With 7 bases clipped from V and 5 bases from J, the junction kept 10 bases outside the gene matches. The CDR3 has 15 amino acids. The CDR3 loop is CASINREGPDNEQFF. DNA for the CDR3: TGTGCCAGCATAAATCGGGAGGGCCCGGACAATGAGCAGTTCTTC.

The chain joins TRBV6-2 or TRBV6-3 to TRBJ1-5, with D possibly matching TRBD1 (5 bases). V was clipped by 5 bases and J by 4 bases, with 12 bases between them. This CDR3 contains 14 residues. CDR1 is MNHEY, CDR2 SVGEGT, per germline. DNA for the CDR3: TGTGCCAGCAGTGCAGGGTACGATAATCAGCCCCAGCATTTT. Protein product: CASSAGYDNQPQHF.

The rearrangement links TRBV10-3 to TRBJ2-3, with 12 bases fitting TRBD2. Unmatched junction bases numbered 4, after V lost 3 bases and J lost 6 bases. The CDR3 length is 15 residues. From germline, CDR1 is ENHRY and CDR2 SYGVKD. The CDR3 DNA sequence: TGTGCCATCAGTGATACTAGCGGGGGGCCGGATACGCAGTATTTT. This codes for CAISDTSGGPDTQYF.

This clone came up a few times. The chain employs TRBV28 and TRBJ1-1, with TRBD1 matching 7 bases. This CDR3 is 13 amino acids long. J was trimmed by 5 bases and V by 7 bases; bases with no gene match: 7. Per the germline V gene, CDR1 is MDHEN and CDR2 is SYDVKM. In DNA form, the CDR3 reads TGTGCCAGCACCGGGACAGTGGTTACTGAAGCTTTCTTT. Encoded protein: CASTGTVVTEAFF.